This T cell receptor (beta chain) was sequenced in a study of T cells in Graves' hyperthyroidism and ophthalmopathy. Study information: Staff took peripheral blood when the initial diagnosis was made, before any treatment began. General study results and limits: Stable hyperthyroidism was separated from ophthalmopathy by a model based on 13 V-J features.

This CDR3 is built from 14 residues. V gave up 3 bases and J gave up 1 base; unmatched junction bases: 1. Germline loops: CDR1 LNHDA, CDR2 SQIVND (reference sequence). Amplified TCR beta CDR3 regions came from RNA transcripts. The TCR CDR3 was amplified in a first-round RT-PCR using the HTBI primer set. MiXCR was run by TCRdb on the multiplex PCR reads, yielding one entry per CDR3 protein. The sample carries hundreds of thousands of distinct CDR3 sequences, around 15% recorded once. About this clonotype itself: The antigen remains undetermined.

Diagnoses were made from clinical symptoms, serum measures (thyroxine and TRAb), thyroid ultrasound and orbital computed tomography. Isolation of PBMCs was performed on around 9.4 ml fresh peripheral blood. This clonotype originated in a young woman with Graves' hyperthyroidism. The chain combines TRBV19 with TRBJ1-2; 8 nucleotides line up with TRBD1. Sequenced material: blood. The CDR3 DNA follows: TGTGCCAGTAGTATGGGACAGGATAACTATGGCTACACCTTC. Amino acid sequence: CASSMGQDNYGYTF. The complete variable domain, with remaining parts taken from reference TRBV19 and TRBJ1-2, reads DGGITQSPKYLFRKEGQNVTLSCEQNLNHDAMYWYRQDPGQGLRLIYYSQIVNDFQKGDIAEGYSVSREKKESFPLTVTSAQKNPTAFYLCASSMGQDNYGYTFGSGTRLTVV.